These T cell receptor beta chains were read from a single sample in a study of spatial heterogeneity in lung cancer. Each CDR3 protein is one row after TCRdb ran MiXCR on the 5' RACE reads. The sample lists more than 30,000 distinct CDR3 sequences, approximately 5.5% occurring once. The specimen was PBMCs, collected at surgery. Receptor source: a female donor with early-stage non-small cell lung cancer. Both conserved end residues are part of each CDR3. The D gene is left open where the match is weak. Some rows mark clone size as missing; the rest say once, few, many or name a class of expanded clone.

TRBJ1-5 TRBD1 TRBV18 many TGTGCCAGCTCAACAGGGGTTTTTAGCAATCAGCCCCAGCATTTT CASSTGVFSNQPQHF
TRBJ2-2 TRBD1 TRBV5-1 many TGCGCCAGCAGCCCTAAGGGACAGGCGAACACCGGGGAGCTGTTTTTT CASSPKGQANTGELFF
TRBJ2-1 TRBD2 TRBV12-3/TRBV12-4 few TGTGCCAGCAGACTGAGGACTAGCTACAATGAGCAGTTCTTC CASRLRTSYNEQFF
TRBJ1-4 TRBD1 TRBV28 many TGTGCCAGCACTACCCTACCGACAGGGACTCTGTTTTTT CASTTLPTGTLFF
TRBJ1-1 TRBD1 TRBV20-1 many TGCAGTGCAGACAGGGGGCTTGAAGCTTTCTTT CSADRGLEAFF
TRBJ1-2 - TRBV20-1 few TGCAGTGCTAGGGGATTGGGGGCGCAGGGCTACACCTTC CSARGLGAQGYTF
TRBJ2-3 TRBD2 TRBV19 - TGTGCCAGTAGTATAAGAACTAGCGGGGGGTCAAAGGATACGCAGTATTTT CASSIRTSGGSKDTQYF
TRBJ2-5 - TRBV24-1 many TGTGCCACCAGTGACTCATACCAAGAGACCCAGTACTTC CATSDSYQETQYF
TRBJ2-3 - TRBV6-1 many TGTGCCAGCAGTGGCGGAGGTAGCACAGATACGCAGTATTTT CASSGGGSTDTQYF
TRBJ2-2 - TRBV5-1 many TGCGCCAGCAGCTTGGCCGGGAGCACCGGGGAGCTGTTTTTT CASSLAGSTGELFF
TRBJ2-5 - TRBV9 many TGTGCCAGCAGCGTGGGGGGGCCCAGAGAGACCCAGTACTTC CASSVGGPRETQYF
TRBJ1-2 TRBD1 TRBV19 many TGTGCCAGTAGTACCCGGGACAGATGGAATGGCTACACCTTC CASSTRDRWNGYTF
TRBJ2-5 - TRBV10-3 many TGTGCCACCGAGGGGAAAGAGACCCAGTACTTC CATEGKETQYF
TRBJ1-5 - TRBV18 - TGTGCCAGCTCACCGACGGGACACCCCAATCAGCCCCAGCATTTT CASSPTGHPNQPQHF
TRBJ1-5 - TRBV7-8 - TGTGCCAGCAGCTTAAAGGGGGGGAAAGATCCCCAGCATTTT CASSLKGGKDPQHF
TRBJ2-5 TRBD2 TRBV11-3 many TGTGCCAGCAGCTTAGGCGGGGGAAACCAAGAGACCCAGTACTTC CASSLGGGNQETQYF
TRBJ2-3 - TRBV3-1 few TGTGCCAGCAGCCAAAGGACGGCTGCTAGCACAGATACGCAGTATTTT CASSQRTAASTDTQYF
TRBJ1-1 - TRBV6-5 many TGTGCCACGAGGGGTGATAACACTGAAGCTTTCTTT CATRGDNTEAFF
TRBJ2-3 TRBD2 TRBV7-8 - TGTGCCAGCAGCCGGAAACTAGCGGGGGGAACAGATACGCAGTATTTT CASSRKLAGGTDTQYF
TRBJ2-3 - TRBV4-1 many TGCGCCAGCAGCCAATCTCACGGGGGCACAGATACGCAGTATTTT CASSQSHGGTDTQYF
TRBJ1-5 TRBD1 TRBV12-3/TRBV12-4 - TGTGCCAGCAGTTCCGGGACAGAGAATCAGCCCCAGCATTTT CASSSGTENQPQHF
TRBJ2-7 - TRBV6-2/TRBV6-3 - TGTGCCAGCAGTTACTCGAAGCCGGGCTACGAGCAGTACTTC CASSYSKPGYEQYF
TRBJ2-5 - TRBV7-6 many TGTGCCAGCAGCTTCAGCAGGCAAGAGACCCAGTACTTC CASSFSRQETQYF
TRBJ2-7 - TRBV5-5 few TGTGCCAGCAGCTCTACTAACAGGGCCGCCGAGCAGTACTTC CASSSTNRAAEQYF
TRBJ2-1 - TRBV20-1 - TGCAGTGCCCACCGGGCAGAAGCCAGCTCCTACAATGAGCAGTTCTTC CSAHRAEASSYNEQFF
TRBJ2-7 - TRBV28 few TGTGCCAGCAGTGTCGCTAGCTCCGGCTACGAGCAGTACTTC CASSVASSGYEQYF
TRBJ2-2 - TRBV7-2 few TGTGCCAGCAGCCGACTTTCCAACACCGGGGAGCTGTTTTTT CASSRLSNTGELFF
TRBJ1-2 TRBD1 TRBV19 many TGTGCCAGTACCCCCGGAGGGGGCTCGGGCTACACCTTC CASTPGGGSGYTF
TRBJ2-3 TRBD1 TRBV5-6 many TGTGCCAGCAGCAGAATTCGGACAGGATACACAGATACGCAGTATTTT CASSRIRTGYTDTQYF
TRBJ1-5 TRBD1 TRBV6-5 many TGTGCCAGCAGCTTAGACAGGGGCGGCAATCAGCCCCAGCATTTT CASSLDRGGNQPQHF
TRBJ2-2 - TRBV27 many TGTGCCAGCAACCCGGGGGCCGCAGGGGAGCTGTTTTTT CASNPGAAGELFF
TRBJ2-5 TRBD1 TRBV27 many TGTGCCAGCAGTTTATCGACTGGGACAGGCGTCGAGACCCAGTACTTC CASSLSTGTGVETQYF
TRBJ1-3 - TRBV12-3/TRBV12-4 - TGTGCCAGCAGTCCCACTGGAAACACCATATATTTT CASSPTGNTIYF
TRBJ2-1 TRBD2 TRBV10-1 many TGCGCGTCCGGGACTAGCGGGGTGGGCGACAACAATGAGCAGTTCTTC CASGTSGVGDNNEQFF
TRBJ2-5 TRBD1 TRBV7-7 many TGTGCCAGCAGCTCCGGACAGGGGACCCAAGAGACCCAGTACTTC CASSSGQGTQETQYF
TRBJ2-1 TRBD2 TRBV7-2 many TGTGCCAGCAGGGTAGCGGGGGGGCCGAGGAATGAGCAGTTCTTC CASRVAGGPRNEQFF
TRBJ2-3 - TRBV28 many TGTGCCTCCCAGGAGGGAGATACGCAGTATTTT CASQEGDTQYF
TRBJ1-3 - TRBV20-1 - TGCAGTGCTGAAGAACGAAGTGGATTTACCCGCTCTGGAAACACCATATATTTT CSAEERSGFTRSGNTIYF
TRBJ2-6 - TRBV11-2 many TGTGCCAGCAGCACCCTCAGGGGATCTGGGGCCAACGTCCTGACTTTC CASSTLRGSGANVLTF
TRBJ1-4 - TRBV28 medium-sized TGTGCCAGCACCCCTTTCAAATGGACTAATGAAAAACTGTTTTTT CASTPFKWTNEKLFF
TRBJ1-4 - TRBV12-3/TRBV12-4 many TGTGCCAGCACTCCGTACGGGAAGGGTGAAAAACTGTTTTTT CASTPYGKGEKLFF
TRBJ1-5 TRBD1 TRBV18 many TGTGCCAGCTCAGCCCGGGACAGGATCTCAAGGAGAAATCAGCCCCAGCATTTT CASSARDRISRRNQPQHF
TRBJ1-1 - TRBV20-1 many TGCAGTGCTAGACACGACATCCGGGGCGATTTCTTT CSARHDIRGDFF
TRBJ2-3 TRBD2 TRBV7-8 many TGTGCCAGCAGCTTATTTGGGACTAGCGGGGGCCGCGTCCAGACGCAGTATTTT CASSLFGTSGGRVQTQYF
TRBJ2-2 - TRBV27 - TGTGCCAGCAGTTTCGGAGACTACACCGGGGAGCTGTTTTTT CASSFGDYTGELFF
TRBJ2-2 - TRBV11-2 many TGTGCCAGCAGCTTAGATCTAGGGGAGCTGTTTTTT CASSLDLGELFF
TRBJ1-1 TRBD1 TRBV5-5 few TGTGCCAGCAGCTTTTCGACAGGGGGCTTAGGCACTGAAGCTTTCTTT CASSFSTGGLGTEAFF
TRBJ1-5 TRBD1 TRBV6-2/TRBV6-3 many TGTGCCAGCAGTCCAGGGGGGGCGCAGGGCAATCAGCCCCAGCATTTT CASSPGGAQGNQPQHF
TRBJ2-7 - TRBV12-5 many TGTGCTAGTCCGGGGACCTACGAGCAGTACTTC CASPGTYEQYF
TRBJ2-1 TRBD2 TRBV28 many TGTGCCACCTCAGCGGGGGCGCTCTACAATGAGCAGTTCTTC CATSAGALYNEQFF
TRBJ2-1 - TRBV7-7 many TGTGCCAGCAGCCATGCCAGGGGCAATGAGCAGTTCTTC CASSHARGNEQFF
TRBJ2-5 - TRBV20-1 many TGCAGTGCCAGGGCGTGGGACTCACAAGAGACCCAGTACTTC CSARAWDSQETQYF
TRBJ1-4 - TRBV29-1 many TGCAGCGCTTCAAACAGAGGCCCCCTGTTTTTT CSASNRGPLFF
TRBJ1-2 - TRBV2 few TGTGCCAGCACAGAAGACAGAAACTATGGCTACACCTTC CASTEDRNYGYTF
TRBJ2-3 TRBD2 TRBV12-3/TRBV12-4 many TGTGCCAGCAGTTCCGGGGGGGCGGGCACAGATACGCAGTATTTT CASSSGGAGTDTQYF
TRBJ2-1 - TRBV20-1 few TGCAGTGCTACCCCGGTGGACCACCCCTCCTACAATGAGCAGTTCTTC CSATPVDHPSYNEQFF
TRBJ1-2 - TRBV7-2 many TGTGCCAGCAGCTTACAGACAGGCGACTATGGCTACACCTTC CASSLQTGDYGYTF
TRBJ1-2 TRBD1 TRBV5-6 - TGTGCCAGCAGACGCGGACAGGGGGCGCGTGGCTACACCTTC CASRRGQGARGYTF
TRBJ1-4 - TRBV28 many TGTGCCAGCAGTCTCCTCCGGGCTGGGGAAAAACTGTTTTTT CASSLLRAGEKLFF